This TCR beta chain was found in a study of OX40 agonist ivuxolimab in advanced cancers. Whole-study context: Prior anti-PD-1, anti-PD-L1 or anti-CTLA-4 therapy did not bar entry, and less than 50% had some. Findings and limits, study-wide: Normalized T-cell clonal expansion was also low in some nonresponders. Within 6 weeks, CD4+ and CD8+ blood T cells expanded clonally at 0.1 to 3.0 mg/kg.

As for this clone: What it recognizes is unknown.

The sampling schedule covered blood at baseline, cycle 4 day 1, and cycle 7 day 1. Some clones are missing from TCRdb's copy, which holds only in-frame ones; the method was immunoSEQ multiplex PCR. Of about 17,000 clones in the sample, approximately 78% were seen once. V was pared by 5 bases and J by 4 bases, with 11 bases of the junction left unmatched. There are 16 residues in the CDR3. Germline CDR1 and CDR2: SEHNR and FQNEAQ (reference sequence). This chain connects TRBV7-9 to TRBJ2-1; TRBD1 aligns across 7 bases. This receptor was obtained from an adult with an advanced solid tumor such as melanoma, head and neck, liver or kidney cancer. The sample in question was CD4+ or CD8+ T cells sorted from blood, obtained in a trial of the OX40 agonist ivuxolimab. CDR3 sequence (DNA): TGTGCCAGCAGCCCCAGGACAGGTAGTCAATACAATGAGCAGTTCTTC. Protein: CASSPRTGSQYNEQFF.